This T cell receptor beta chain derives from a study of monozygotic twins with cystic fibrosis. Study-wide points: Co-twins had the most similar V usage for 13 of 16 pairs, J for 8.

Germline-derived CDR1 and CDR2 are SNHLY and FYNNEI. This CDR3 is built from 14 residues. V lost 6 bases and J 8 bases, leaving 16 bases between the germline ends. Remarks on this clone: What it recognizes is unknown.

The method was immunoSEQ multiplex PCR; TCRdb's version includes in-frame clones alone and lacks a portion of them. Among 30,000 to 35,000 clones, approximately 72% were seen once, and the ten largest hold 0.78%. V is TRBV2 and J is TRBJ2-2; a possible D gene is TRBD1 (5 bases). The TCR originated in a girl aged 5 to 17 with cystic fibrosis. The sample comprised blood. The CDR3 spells CASSEWTPLGELFF. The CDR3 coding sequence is TGTGCCAGCAGCGAATGGACACCCTTGGGGGAGCTGTTTTTT.